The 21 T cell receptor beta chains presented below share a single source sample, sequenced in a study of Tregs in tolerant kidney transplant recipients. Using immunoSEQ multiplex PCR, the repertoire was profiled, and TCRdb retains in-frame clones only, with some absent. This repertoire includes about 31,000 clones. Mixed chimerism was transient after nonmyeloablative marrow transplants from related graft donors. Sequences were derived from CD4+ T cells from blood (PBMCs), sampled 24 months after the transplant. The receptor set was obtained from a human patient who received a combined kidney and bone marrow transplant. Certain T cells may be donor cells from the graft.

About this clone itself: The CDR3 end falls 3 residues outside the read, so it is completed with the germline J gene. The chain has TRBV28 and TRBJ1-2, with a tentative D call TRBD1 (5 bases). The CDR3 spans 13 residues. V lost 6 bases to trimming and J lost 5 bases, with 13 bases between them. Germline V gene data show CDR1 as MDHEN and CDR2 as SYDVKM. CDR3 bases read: TGTGCCAGCAGACGACAGCTTGATTATGGC. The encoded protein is CASRRQLDYG. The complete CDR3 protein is CASRRQLDYGYTF.

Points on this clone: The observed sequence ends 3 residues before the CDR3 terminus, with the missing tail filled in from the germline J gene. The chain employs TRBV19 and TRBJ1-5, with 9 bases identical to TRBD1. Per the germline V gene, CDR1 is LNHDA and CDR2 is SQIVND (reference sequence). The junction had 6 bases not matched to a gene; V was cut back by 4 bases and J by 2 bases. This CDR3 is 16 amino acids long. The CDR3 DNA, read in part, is TGTGCCAGTAGTAAACAGGGGGCAGGCGGCAATCAGCCC. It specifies CASSKQGAGGNQP. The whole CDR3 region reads CASSKQGAGGNQPQHF.

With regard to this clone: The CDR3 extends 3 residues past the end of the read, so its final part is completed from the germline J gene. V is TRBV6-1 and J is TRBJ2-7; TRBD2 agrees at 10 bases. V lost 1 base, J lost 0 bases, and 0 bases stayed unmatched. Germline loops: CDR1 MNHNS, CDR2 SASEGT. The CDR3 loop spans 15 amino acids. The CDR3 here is CASSEGLAGSYEQYF. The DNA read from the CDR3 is TGTGCCAGCAGTGAAGGACTAGCGGGCTCCTACGAG.

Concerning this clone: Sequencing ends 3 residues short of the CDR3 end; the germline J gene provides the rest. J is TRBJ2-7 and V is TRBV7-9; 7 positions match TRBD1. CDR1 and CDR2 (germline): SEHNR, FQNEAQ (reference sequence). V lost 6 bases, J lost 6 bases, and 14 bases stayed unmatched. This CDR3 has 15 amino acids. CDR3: CASRQTGFNSAEQYF. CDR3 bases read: TGTGCCAGCAGACAGACAGGGTTCAATAGTGCCGAG.

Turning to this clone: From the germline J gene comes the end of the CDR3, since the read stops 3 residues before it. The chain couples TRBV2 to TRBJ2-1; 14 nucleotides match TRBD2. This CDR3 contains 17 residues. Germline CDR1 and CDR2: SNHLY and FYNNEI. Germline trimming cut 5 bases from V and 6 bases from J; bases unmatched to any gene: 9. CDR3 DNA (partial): TGTGCCAGCAGTAGTAGGGGACTAGCGGGAGTTTTCAATGAG. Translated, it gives CASSSRGLAGVFNE. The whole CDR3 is CASSSRGLAGVFNEQFF.

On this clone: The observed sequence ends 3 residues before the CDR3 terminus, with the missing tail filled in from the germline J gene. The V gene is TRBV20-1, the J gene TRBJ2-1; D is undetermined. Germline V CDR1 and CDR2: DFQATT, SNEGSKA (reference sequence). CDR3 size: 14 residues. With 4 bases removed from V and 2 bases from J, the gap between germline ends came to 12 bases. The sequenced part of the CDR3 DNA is TGCAGTGCTATTTTTGGCGGAGCCTACAATGAG. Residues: CSAIFGGAYNE. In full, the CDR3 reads CSAIFGGAYNEQFF.

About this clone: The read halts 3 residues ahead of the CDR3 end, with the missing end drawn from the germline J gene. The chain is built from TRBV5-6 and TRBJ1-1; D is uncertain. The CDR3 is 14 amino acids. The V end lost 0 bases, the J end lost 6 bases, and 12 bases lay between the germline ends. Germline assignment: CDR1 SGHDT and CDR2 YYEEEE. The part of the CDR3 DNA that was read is TGTGCCAGCAGCTTGGAGTCGGTGTACGCTGAA. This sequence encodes CASSLESVYAE. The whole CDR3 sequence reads CASSLESVYAEAFF.

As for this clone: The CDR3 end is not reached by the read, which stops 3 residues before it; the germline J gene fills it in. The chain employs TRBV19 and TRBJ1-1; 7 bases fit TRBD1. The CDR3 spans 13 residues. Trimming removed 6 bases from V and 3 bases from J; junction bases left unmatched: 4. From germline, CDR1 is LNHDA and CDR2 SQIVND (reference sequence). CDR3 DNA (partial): TGTGCCAGTAGCGACACAGGGGACACTGAA. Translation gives CASSDTGDTE. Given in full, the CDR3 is CASSDTGDTEAFF. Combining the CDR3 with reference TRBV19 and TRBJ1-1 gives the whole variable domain DGGITQSPKYLFRKEGQNVTLSCEQNLNHDAMYWYRQDPGQGLRLIYYSQIVNDFQKGDIAEGYSVSREKKESFPLTVTSAQKNPTAFYLCASSDTGDTEAFFGQGTRLTVV.

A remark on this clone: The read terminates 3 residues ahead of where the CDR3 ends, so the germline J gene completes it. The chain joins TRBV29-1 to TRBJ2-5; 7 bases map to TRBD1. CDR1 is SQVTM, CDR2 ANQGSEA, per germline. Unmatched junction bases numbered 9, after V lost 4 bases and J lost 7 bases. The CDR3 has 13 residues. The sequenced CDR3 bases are TGCAGCGTTGGACAGGGTCCGGGAAGGACC. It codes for CSVGQGPGRT. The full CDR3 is CSVGQGPGRTQYF.

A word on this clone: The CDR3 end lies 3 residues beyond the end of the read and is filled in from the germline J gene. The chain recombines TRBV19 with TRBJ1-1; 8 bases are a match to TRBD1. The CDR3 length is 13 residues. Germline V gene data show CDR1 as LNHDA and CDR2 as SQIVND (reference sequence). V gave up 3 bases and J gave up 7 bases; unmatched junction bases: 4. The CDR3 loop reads CASSIPGQGEAFF. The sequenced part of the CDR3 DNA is TGTGCCAGTAGTATCCCCGGACAGGGTGAA.

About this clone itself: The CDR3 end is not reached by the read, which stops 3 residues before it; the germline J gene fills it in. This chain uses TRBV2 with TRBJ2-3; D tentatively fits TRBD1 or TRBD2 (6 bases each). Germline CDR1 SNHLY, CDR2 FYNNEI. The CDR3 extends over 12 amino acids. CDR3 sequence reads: CASSETGRTQYF. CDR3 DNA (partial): TGTGCCAGCAGTGAAACAGGGAGGACG.

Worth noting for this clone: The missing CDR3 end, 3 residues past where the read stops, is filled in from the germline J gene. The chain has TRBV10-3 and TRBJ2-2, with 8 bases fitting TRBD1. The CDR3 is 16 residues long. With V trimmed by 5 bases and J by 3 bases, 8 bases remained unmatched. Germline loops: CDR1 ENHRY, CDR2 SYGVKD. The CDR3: CAISIPGQAYTGELFF. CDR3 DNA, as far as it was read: TGTGCCATCAGTATCCCGGGACAGGCGTACACCGGGGAG.

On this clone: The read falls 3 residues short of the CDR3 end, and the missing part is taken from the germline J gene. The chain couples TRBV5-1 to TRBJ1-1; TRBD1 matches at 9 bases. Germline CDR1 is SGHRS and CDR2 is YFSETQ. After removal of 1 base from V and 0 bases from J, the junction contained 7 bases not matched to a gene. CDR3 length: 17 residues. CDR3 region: CASSLTPTGGMNTEAFF. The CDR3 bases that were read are TGCGCCAGCAGCTTGACCCCGACAGGGGGGATGAACACTGAA.

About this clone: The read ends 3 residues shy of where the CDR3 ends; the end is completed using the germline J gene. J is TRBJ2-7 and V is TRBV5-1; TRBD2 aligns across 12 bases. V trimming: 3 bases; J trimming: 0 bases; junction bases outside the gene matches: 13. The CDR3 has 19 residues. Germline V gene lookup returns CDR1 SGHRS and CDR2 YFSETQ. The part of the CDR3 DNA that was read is TGCGCCAGCAGCTCCCTTCATACTAGCGGGAGGCTGAGCTCCTACGAG. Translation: CASSSLHTSGRLSSYE. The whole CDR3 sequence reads CASSSLHTSGRLSSYEQYF.

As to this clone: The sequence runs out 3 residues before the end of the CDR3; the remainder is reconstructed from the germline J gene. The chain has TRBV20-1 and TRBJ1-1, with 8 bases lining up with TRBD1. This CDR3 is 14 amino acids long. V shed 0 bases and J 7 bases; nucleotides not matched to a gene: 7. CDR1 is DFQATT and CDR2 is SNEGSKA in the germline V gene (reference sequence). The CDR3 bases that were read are TGCAGTGCTAGAGATCGGACAGGGTTCCGTGAA. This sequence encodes CSARDRTGFRE. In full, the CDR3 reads CSARDRTGFREAFF.

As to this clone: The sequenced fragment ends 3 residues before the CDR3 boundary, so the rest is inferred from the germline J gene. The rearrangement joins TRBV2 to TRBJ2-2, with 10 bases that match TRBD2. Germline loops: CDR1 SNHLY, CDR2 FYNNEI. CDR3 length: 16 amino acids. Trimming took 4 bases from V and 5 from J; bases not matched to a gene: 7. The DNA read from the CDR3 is TGTGCCAGCAGTGCCCGGACTAGCGGCGGGACCGGGGAG. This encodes CASSARTSGGTGE. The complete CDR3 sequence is CASSARTSGGTGELFF.

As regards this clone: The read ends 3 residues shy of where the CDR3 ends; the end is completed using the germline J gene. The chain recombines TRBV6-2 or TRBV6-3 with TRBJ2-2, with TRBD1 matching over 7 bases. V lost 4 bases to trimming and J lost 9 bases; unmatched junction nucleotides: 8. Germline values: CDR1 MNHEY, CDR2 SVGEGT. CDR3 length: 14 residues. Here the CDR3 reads CASSLGTANRELFF. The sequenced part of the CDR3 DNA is TGTGCCAGCAGTTTGGGGACAGCGAACCGGGAG.

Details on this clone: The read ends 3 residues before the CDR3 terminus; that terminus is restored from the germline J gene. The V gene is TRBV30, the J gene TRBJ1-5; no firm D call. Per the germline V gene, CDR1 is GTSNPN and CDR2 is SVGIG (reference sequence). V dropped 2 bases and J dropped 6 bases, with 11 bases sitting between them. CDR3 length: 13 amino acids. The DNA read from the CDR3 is TGTGCCTGGAGTCAAAACGCCGGTCAGCCC. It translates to CAWSQNAGQP. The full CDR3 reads CAWSQNAGQPQHF.

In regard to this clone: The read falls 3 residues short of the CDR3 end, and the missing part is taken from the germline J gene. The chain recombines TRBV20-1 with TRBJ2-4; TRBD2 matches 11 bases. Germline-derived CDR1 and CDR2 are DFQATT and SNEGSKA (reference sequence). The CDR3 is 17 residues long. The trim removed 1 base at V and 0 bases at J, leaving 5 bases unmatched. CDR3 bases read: TGCAGTGCTAGAGCGGGACTAGCGGTCTTAGCCAAAAACATT. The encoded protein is CSARAGLAVLAKNI. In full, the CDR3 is CSARAGLAVLAKNIQYF.

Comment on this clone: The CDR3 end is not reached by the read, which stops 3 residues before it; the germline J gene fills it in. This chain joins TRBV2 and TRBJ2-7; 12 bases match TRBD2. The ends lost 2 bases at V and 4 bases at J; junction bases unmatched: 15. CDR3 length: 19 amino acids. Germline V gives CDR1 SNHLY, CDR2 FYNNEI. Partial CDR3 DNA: TGTGCCAGCAGTGAACCCCGACGGAGGCTAGCGGGAGGGTGTTACGAG. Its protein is CASSEPRRRLAGGCYE. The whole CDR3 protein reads CASSEPRRRLAGGCYEQYF.

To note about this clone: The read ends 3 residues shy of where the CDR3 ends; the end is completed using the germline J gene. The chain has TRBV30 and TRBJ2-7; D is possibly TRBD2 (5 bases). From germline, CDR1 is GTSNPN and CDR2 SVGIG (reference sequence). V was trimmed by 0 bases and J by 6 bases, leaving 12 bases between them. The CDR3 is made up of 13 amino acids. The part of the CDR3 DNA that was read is TGTGCCTGGAGTGTACTAGGGCATCTCGAG. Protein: CAWSVLGHLE. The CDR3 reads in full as CAWSVLGHLEQYF.